The subject of this entry is one T cell receptor beta chain. As yet, its antigen is unknown. PCR used 60 Vbeta primers and 13 Jbeta primers. Here immunoSEQ multiplex PCR was the method, and the copy in TCRdb shows in-frame clones only, minus some. The sample holds about 170,000 clones, roughly 85% seen once. The data belong to a study of cytomegalovirus exposure and HLA in healthy donors. Study-wide points: Several of the most significant clusters were apparently associated with common viral pathogens in a later analysis. Another analysis was done later, and it associated fewer than 20,000 TCR beta sequences with HLA alleles at 0.05 false discovery rate.

Germline CDR1 and CDR2: SEHNR and FQNEAQ (reference sequence). V lost 2 bases and J lost 8; bases outside the gene matches: 11. This CDR3 spans 15 amino acids. This chain connects TRBV7-9 to TRBJ1-2; 7 positions agree with TRBD1. The receptor's source is a boy younger than 10 in good health and CMV-seronegative. The sample was PBMCs. DNA of the CDR3: TGTGCCAGCAGCTTATCCTCGCAGGGGGTATCGGGCTACACCTTC. Its translation is CASSLSSQGVSGYTF.